The 13 T cell receptor beta chains presented below share a single source sample, sequenced in a study of T cell changes during pregnancy in multiple sclerosis. Only in-frame clones appear in the TCRdb table, and some are missing; sequencing was by immunoSEQ multiplex PCR. Among about 69,000 clones listed, 85% to 95% were seen once. The sample here was peripheral blood, taken in the third trimester of pregnancy. Every receptor here comes from a female donor in good health, enrolled as a control in a pregnancy study.

The chain recombines TRBV6-5 with TRBJ2-3; the match to TRBD2 covers 10 bases. This CDR3 has 16 amino acids. The germline V gene has CDR1 MNHEY and CDR2 SVGAGI. Germline trimming cut 1 base from V and 5 bases from J; bases unmatched to any gene: 6. The CDR3 sequence is CASSYLVAGGGDTQYF. The CDR3 DNA sequence: TGTGCCAGCAGTTACTTGGTAGCGGGGGGCGGAGATACGCAGTATTTT.

The rearrangement joins TRBV13 to TRBJ2-2; D gene ambiguous. The CDR3 sequence is 15 residues long. Germline lookup yields CDR1 PRHDT and CDR2 FYEKMQ (reference sequence). V lost 1 base and J 4 bases, leaving 10 bases between the germline ends. The CDR3 is CASSLAEWSTGELFF. The CDR3 bases are TGTGCCAGCAGCTTAGCGGAGTGGAGCACCGGGGAGCTGTTTTTT.

V is TRBV4-1 and J is TRBJ2-7; 10 nucleotides line up with TRBD1. The CDR3 contains 15 residues. CDR1 MGHRA and CDR2 YSYEKL come from the germline V gene. Trimming at V came to 4 bases and at J to 2 bases, leaving 5 bases not matched to a gene. This CDR3 is CASSRPGTGAYEQYF. The DNA of the CDR3 is TGCGCCAGCAGCCGCCCCGGGACAGGGGCCTACGAGCAGTACTTC.

This chain links TRBV5-1 with TRBJ1-1; tentatively, D is TRBD1 (5 bases). V shed 2 bases and J shed 5 bases, with 10 bases lying between them. This CDR3 has 13 amino acids. Germline-derived CDR1 and CDR2 are SGHRS and YFSETQ. CDR3 coding DNA: TGCGCCAGCAGCTTCCAGGGTGAAACTGAAGCTTTCTTT. Translation: CASSFQGETEAFF.

The chain combines TRBV5-1 with TRBJ2-2; D is unclear. The V gene's germline CDR1 is SGHRS and CDR2 YFSETQ. This CDR3 spans 15 amino acids. With 4 bases removed from V and 0 bases from J, the gap between germline ends came to 10 bases. The CDR3 is CASSPTTTNTGELFF. The DNA for the CDR3 is TGCGCCAGCAGCCCTACTACGACGAACACCGGGGAGCTGTTTTTT.

The V gene is TRBV18, the J gene TRBJ2-1; TRBD2 might be the D (5 bases). The CDR3 has 17 residues. V was trimmed by 2 bases and J by 2 bases, leaving 16 bases between them. The V gene's germline CDR1 is KGHSH and CDR2 LQKENI. CDR3 DNA sequence: TGTGCCAGCTCACCAAAGGCTCGGACTCGACCCTACAATGAGCAGTTCTTC. This encodes CASSPKARTRPYNEQFF.

The V call is TRBV29-1, the J call TRBJ2-5; D is possibly TRBD2 (5 bases). With 7 bases removed from V and 2 bases from J, the gap between germline ends came to 11 bases. CDR1 and CDR2 from the germline V gene are SQVTM and ANQGSEA. This CDR3 is built from 12 residues. CDR3 in amino acids: CSASRGQETQYF. CDR3 nucleotide sequence: TGCAGCGCAAGTCGGGGTCAAGAGACCCAGTACTTC.

The rearrangement joins TRBV28 to TRBJ2-7; D is unresolved. Trimming shortened V by 4 bases and J by 4 bases, and 8 bases separated the two germline ends. CDR3 length equals 12 residues. The germline V gene has CDR1 MDHEN and CDR2 SYDVKM. The CDR3: CASSSTVYEQYF. CDR3 nucleotide sequence: TGTGCCAGCAGTTCCACAGTTTACGAGCAGTACTTC.

The chain has TRBV5-8 and TRBJ1-4; D gene uncertain. The V end was cut by 1 base, the J end by 7 bases, with 8 bases between. CDR3 length: 13 amino acids. Germline lookup yields CDR1 SGHTS and CDR2 YDEGEE. As DNA, the CDR3 is TGTGCCAGCAGCTTGCGAGGGATTGAAAAACTGTTTTTT. The encoded protein is CASSLRGIEKLFF.

The J gene is TRBJ2-1, the V gene TRBV18; the D gene is possibly TRBD2 (5 bases). Germline V lookup: CDR1 KGHSH, CDR2 LQKENI. V lost 3 bases and J 13 bases, leaving 16 bases between the germline ends. The CDR3 loop spans 13 amino acids. The chain's CDR3 is CASSPTDWERQFF. The CDR3 DNA reads TGTGCCAGCTCACCTACGGACTGGGAGAGACAGTTCTTC.

The genes are TRBV4-2 and TRBJ2-7, with D possibly being TRBD2 (6 bases). The V gene's germline CDR1 is LGHNA and CDR2 YNFKEQ. This CDR3 is 14 amino acids long. V was clipped by 4 bases and J by 0 bases, with 10 bases between them. CDR3 sequence: CASSRRDSSYEQYF. The CDR3 DNA is TGTGCCAGCAGCCGGCGGGATAGCTCCTACGAGCAGTACTTC.

As to this clone: This same CDR3 is encoded by further DNA sequences in the sample. The rearrangement joins TRBV5-4 to TRBJ2-1; 7 bases map to TRBD1. CDR1 and CDR2 from the germline V gene are SGHNT and YYREEE (reference sequence). The CDR3 spans 15 residues. Germline trimming cut 0 bases from V and 1 base from J; bases unmatched to any gene: 1. In DNA form, the CDR3 reads TGTGCCAGCAGCTTGGACAGGGGTTCCTACAATGAGCAGTTCTTC. It specifies CASSLDRGSYNEQFF.

The sample holds a few counts of this clone. This chain connects TRBV7-9 to TRBJ1-2; TRBD1 might be the D (6 bases). This CDR3 has 14 residues. Germline V gene lookup returns CDR1 SEHNR and CDR2 FQNEAQ (reference sequence). Between the trimmed V and J ends, which lost 1 base and 4 bases, there was a span of 10 bases. The CDR3 here is CASSLVAGAYGYTF. The CDR3 DNA is TGTGCCAGCAGCTTAGTGGCAGGGGCCTATGGCTACACCTTC.